This T cell receptor beta chain was sequenced for a study of cytomegalovirus exposure and HLA in healthy donors. The CDR3 length is 11 residues. Germline V gene lookup returns CDR1 SGHVS and CDR2 FNYEAQ. The V gene lost 8 bases and the J gene lost 7 bases, with 9 bases spanning the gap. Primers for the PCR totalled 60 Vbeta and 13 Jbeta. TCRdb keeps only in-frame clones here, not all; method: immunoSEQ multiplex PCR. The profile shows 180,000 or so clones, around 68% of them singletons. Of note for this clone: Its cognate antigen is unknown.

Regarding the study as a whole: An Asian-associated ancestry cluster reportedly showed fewer N-insertions than the approximately 670-donor mean in a later analysis.

The gene calls are TRBV7-6 and TRBJ2-1, with D possibly TRBD2 on 7 matching bases. The sequenced sample was PBMCs. This receptor was obtained from a man aged 35-49 years in good health and CMV-seronegative. The CDR3 loop reads CASGRGNEQFF. The CDR3 DNA is TGTGCCAGCGGGAGGGGGAATGAGCAGTTCTTC.